One TCR beta chain is described in this entry. What it binds is not known. These data are taken from a study of regulatory dendritic cells for organ transplantation. Points from the study as a whole: Considerable individual heterogeneity was seen in alloreactive memory CD8+ T cells. Memory CD8+ T cells were the most oligoclonal; naive cells were highly diverse. Among resting subsets, memory CD8+ cells contained the most alloreactive clonotypes.

Germline assignment: CDR1 SGHNT and CDR2 YENEEA. V shed 0 bases, J shed 4 bases, and the junction held 9 bases outside the gene matches. This CDR3 spans 17 amino acids. CD4+ or CD8+ T cells were sorted as naive CD45RA+ or memory CD45RO+. Profiling relied on immunoSEQ multiplex PCR, and the TCRdb table lists in-frame clones only, not all of them. The table shows roughly 28,000 clones, with roughly 80% occurring only once. The sequence was collected from a human donor in good health. The chain joins TRBV11-3 to TRBJ2-5; 9 positions agree with TRBD2. Sample: naive CD4+ T cells from blood. Subset reported: CD45RA+ naive T cells. CDR3 bases: TGTGCCAGCAGCTTAGAATCGGGCGGGGGGGCCCGAGAGACCCAGTACTTC. The encoded protein is CASSLESGGGARETQYF.